The 19 T cell receptor beta chains below were found in one sample sequenced in a study of cytomegalovirus exposure and HLA in healthy donors. Primers for the PCR totalled 60 Vbeta and 13 Jbeta. Data came from immunoSEQ multiplex PCR; TCRdb stores just in-frame clones and leaves some out. The sample has approximately 80,000 clones; just under 80% are singletons. The sample was PBMCs. The receptors here all came from a male donor in good health and CMV-seropositive.

V gene TRBV5-4 combines with J gene TRBJ2-5; tentative D call: TRBD2 (5 bases). Germline V CDR1 and CDR2: SGHNT, YYREEE (reference sequence). CDR3 size: 13 residues. V was cut by 4 bases and J by 5 bases, with 12 bases left in between. The CDR3 reads CASSDRGGETQYF. CDR3 DNA: TGTGCCAGCAGCGATCGGGGTGGGGAGACCCAGTACTTC.

V gene TRBV27 combines with J gene TRBJ1-4; TRBD1 matches at 8 bases. V was clipped by 8 bases and J by 8 bases; unmatched bases: 10. Germline V CDR1 and CDR2: MNHEY, SMNVEV (reference sequence). CDR3 length: 14 residues. CDR3: CASRPGQGLEKLFF. CDR3 sequence (DNA): TGTGCCAGCCGTCCTGGACAGGGATTGGAAAAACTGTTTTTT.

The genes are TRBV9 and TRBJ1-5; D is perhaps TRBD1 (5 bases). Germline assignment: CDR1 SGDLS and CDR2 YYNGEE. CDR3 size: 14 residues. The V and J ends lost 4 bases and 1 base respectively, with 9 bases between them. The DNA for the CDR3 is TGTGCCAGCAGCAATGGGGGGAGCAATCAGCCCCAGCATTTT. Its protein product is CASSNGGSNQPQHF.

V is TRBV11-2 and J is TRBJ2-1; D uncertain. The CDR3 runs to 13 residues. Trimming removed 5 bases from V and 12 bases from J, with 17 bases in between. The germline V gene encodes CDR1 SGHAT and CDR2 FQNNGV. The CDR3 protein is CASSQESLAGQFF. The CDR3 nucleotides are TGTGCCAGCAGCCAAGAAAGTTTGGCAGGGCAGTTCTTC.

The gene calls are TRBV5-1 and TRBJ2-3; 8 bases agree with TRBD2. J was trimmed by 1 base and V by 0 bases; bases with no gene match: 1. Germline loops: CDR1 SGHRS, CDR2 YFSETQ. This CDR3 contains 15 residues. CDR3 bases: TGCGCCAGCAGCTTGGGGACTAGCCGCACAGATACGCAGTATTTT. It translates to CASSLGTSRTDTQYF.

This clone turned up a few times. The chain joins TRBV23-1 to TRBJ1-1; a weak D match, TRBD1 (5 bases). TRBV23-1 is classed as an ORF, of uncertain function. The CDR3 runs 17 residues. Trimming removed 2 bases at V and 0 bases at J, with 16 bases between. The CDR3, as DNA: TGCGCCAGCAGTCAAGCCGACAGTTTTTCCATGAACACTGAAGCTTTCTTT. This gives the protein CASSQADSFSMNTEAFF.

This rearrangement joins TRBV27 to TRBJ2-5; 10 bases are a match to TRBD2. Germline CDR1 is MNHEY and CDR2 is SMNVEV (reference sequence). The CDR3 is made up of 16 amino acids. V shed 5 bases, J shed 2 bases, and the junction held 8 bases outside the gene matches. This CDR3 reads CASSKGLAKSQETQYF. Here the CDR3 DNA reads TGTGCCAGCAGTAAGGGACTAGCGAAATCGCAAGAGACCCAGTACTTC.

This clone was counted a few times. This chain joins TRBV12-1 and TRBJ1-1; the table's TRBD1 call for D was not verified on the DNA. TRBV12-1 is labeled a pseudogene. The CDR3 length is 16 residues. The CDR3 here is CASSAAGEILNTEAFF. CDR3 nucleotide sequence: TGTGCCAGCAGCGCCGCAGGGGAAATTTTGAACACTGAAGCTTTCTTT.

The V call is TRBV5-1, the J call TRBJ1-2; possible D gene TRBD1, 6 bases. The CDR3 consists of 13 residues. Germline V CDR1 and CDR2: SGHRS, YFSETQ. Trimming pared 4 bases from V and 7 bases from J, leaving 14 bases between. The CDR3 coding sequence is TGCGCCAGCAGCATTGGGACAAGAGGTGGCTACACCTTC. It specifies CASSIGTRGGYTF.

The chain combines TRBV28 with TRBJ2-3; 8 bases align to TRBD1. The CDR3 totals 15 residues. CDR1 and CDR2 from the germline V gene are MDHEN and SYDVKM. V gave up 1 base and J gave up 5 bases; unmatched junction bases: 5. Written as DNA, the CDR3 is TGTGCCAGCAGTTTATATCGGACAGGGAAAGATACGCAGTATTTT. This sequence encodes CASSLYRTGKDTQYF.

The chain recombines TRBV9 with TRBJ2-7; TRBD1 agrees at 8 bases. Germline V lookup: CDR1 SGDLS, CDR2 YYNGEE. There are 15 residues in the CDR3. The junction had 10 bases not matched to a gene; V was cut back by 4 bases and J by 4 bases. The CDR3 nucleotides read TGTGCCAGCAGCCGCGGAACGGGACAGGTTTACGAGCAGTACTTC. Protein sequence: CASSRGTGQVYEQYF.

The chain recombines TRBV28 with TRBJ1-2, with D hard to call. Germline CDR1 reads MDHEN; CDR2 reads SYDVKM. V lost 4 bases to trimming and J lost 0 bases, with 6 bases between them. The CDR3 runs to 13 residues. In DNA, the CDR3 is TGTGCCAGCAGTTCTGGAGCTAACTATGGCTACACCTTC. It encodes CASSSGANYGYTF.

The chain has TRBV5-1 and TRBJ1-2; 12 bases are a match to TRBD1. Germline CDR1 is SGHRS and CDR2 is YFSETQ. V trimming: 0 bases; J trimming: 8 bases; junction bases outside the gene matches: 5. The CDR3 totals 15 residues. CDR3 amino acids: CASSLAGTGGEGYTF. In DNA, the CDR3 is TGCGCCAGCAGCTTGGCCGGGACAGGGGGCGAGGGCTACACCTTC.

The V gene is TRBV6-6, the J gene TRBJ2-7; 7 positions match TRBD2. V gave up 2 bases and J gave up 7 bases; unmatched junction bases: 11. Germline CDR1 and CDR2: MNHNY and SVGAGI (reference sequence). The CDR3 is made up of 15 amino acids. This chain's CDR3 is CASSYPGLNEGEQYF. The CDR3 nucleotides are TGTGCCAGCAGTTACCCGGGACTAAATGAGGGGGAGCAGTACTTC.

This clone showed up just once. The V gene is TRBV28, the J gene TRBJ2-7, with TRBD2 as a possible D gene (5 bases). Germline loops: CDR1 MDHEN, CDR2 SYDVKM. CDR3 length: 13 residues. V was clipped by 6 bases and J by 5 bases, with 14 bases between them. The DNA for the CDR3 is TGTGCCAGCAGGGAGGTCTACGGTAACGAGCAGTACTTC. This sequence encodes CASREVYGNEQYF.

The chain links TRBV7-2 to TRBJ2-7; D gene ambiguous. From germline, CDR1 is SGHTA and CDR2 FQGNSA. V lost 1 base and J 1 base, leaving 8 bases between the germline ends. This CDR3 contains 14 residues. CDR3 protein: CASSLEPGSYEQYF. Here the CDR3 DNA reads TGTGCCAGCAGCTTAGAACCAGGTTCCTACGAGCAGTACTTC. Supplemented by reference TRBV7-2 and TRBJ2-7, the full variable domain reads GAGVSQSPSNKVTEKGKDVELRCDPISGHTALYWYRQSLGQGLEFLIYFQGNSAPDKSGLPSDRFSAERTGGSVSTLTIQRTQQEDSAVYLCASSLEPGSYEQYFGPGTRLTVT.

Concerning this clone itself: This sample also contains other DNA sequences that code for the same CDR3. The genes are TRBV7-2 and TRBJ2-5, with TRBD1 identical over 7 bases. Losses at the gene ends were 5 bases for V and 1 base for J; bases not matched to a gene: 7. The CDR3 runs to 15 residues. CDR1 is SGHTA and CDR2 is FQGNSA in the germline V gene. The CDR3 DNA sequence: TGTGCCAGCAGCCTTCGGGACAGACCCCAAGAGACCCAGTACTTC. Translating it yields CASSLRDRPQETQYF.

The chain is built from TRBV27 and TRBJ2-1, with 7 bases fitting TRBD2. Germline values: CDR1 MNHEY, CDR2 SMNVEV (reference sequence). CDR3 length: 15 amino acids. The J segment lost 10 bases and the V segment lost 0 bases, leaving 9 bases of the junction unmatched. The CDR3, as DNA: TGTGCCAGCAGTTTATCGGGGGTTCAAGCGGGAGAGCAGTTCTTC. This gives the protein CASSLSGVQAGEQFF.

This clone was recorded a few times. The chain recombines TRBV18 with TRBJ2-1; D ambiguous. Germline V gene data show CDR1 as KGHSH and CDR2 as LQKENI. The V end lost 2 bases, the J end lost 4 bases, and 12 bases lay between the germline ends. The CDR3 loop spans 15 amino acids. In DNA, the CDR3 is TGTGCCAGCTCACCAGTAACGGGTGTATACAATGAGCAGTTCTTC. It is translated as CASSPVTGVYNEQFF.